Reported below is one T cell receptor (beta chain). V gave up 6 bases and J gave up 8 bases, with 5 bases separating them. The CDR3 spans 11 residues. The germline V gene encodes CDR1 MNHNY and CDR2 SVGAGI (reference sequence). The data are from a study of control samples from healthy donors and cancer patients. Profiled with immunoSEQ multiplex PCR; TCRdb holds only in-frame clones, not every one. The table includes fewer than 95,000 clones, over 80% detected once. Sequenced material: blood. The chain carries TRBV6-6 and TRBJ1-6; D is unresolved. The TCR comes from a young man in good health. CDR3 loop: CASSPDSPLHF. Here the CDR3 DNA reads TGTGCCAGCAGCCCGGATTCACCCCTCCACTTT.